The rows below give T cell receptor beta chains drawn from one sample of a study of cytomegalovirus exposure and HLA in healthy donors. Some clones are missing from TCRdb's copy, which holds only in-frame ones; the method was immunoSEQ multiplex PCR. The sample yields 150,000 to 200,000 clones, around 78% seen once. Sequenced material: PBMCs. These receptors originate from a man aged 25 to 40 in good health and CMV-seronegative. CDR3s include the opening cysteine and the closing phenylalanine or tryptophan. Fields, in order: J gene, D gene, clone size, V gene, CDR3 protein, CDR3 DNA. D genes are given only for firm matches. For some rows the clone size is stated as once, few or many, or as a class when expanded; others skip it.

J: TRBJ1-5; D: -; size: -; V: TRBV11-2; CDR3: CASSLGPGLNQPQHF; DNA: TGTGCCAGCAGCTTAGGTCCAGGCCTAAATCAGCCCCAGCATTTT
J: TRBJ1-1; D: -; size: -; V: TRBV30; CDR3: CASKVANTGTPRTEAFF; DNA: TGTGCCTCCAAGGTGGCTAATACCGGGACACCGCGGACTGAAGCTTTCTTT
J: TRBJ2-2; D: TRBD1; size: -; V: TRBV5-1; CDR3: CASSSGTGRGTGELFF; DNA: TGCGCCAGCAGCTCAGGGACAGGACGGGGGACCGGGGAGCTGTTTTTT
J: TRBJ2-7; D: TRBD1; size: few; V: TRBV6-1; CDR3: CASSEGQGYYEQYF; DNA: TGTGCCAGCAGTGAGGGACAGGGTTACTACGAGCAGTACTTC
J: TRBJ2-2; D: TRBD2; size: -; V: TRBV7-3; CDR3: CASSLSSRRGASGMGTGELFF; DNA: TGTGCCAGCAGCTTATCCAGTCGGAGGGGAGCTAGCGGGATGGGAACCGGGGAGCTGTTTTTT
J: TRBJ2-5; D: TRBD2; size: once; V: TRBV28; CDR3: CASSSKWTSGGETQYF; DNA: TGTGCCAGCAGTTCAAAATGGACTAGCGGGGGGGAGACCCAGTACTTC
J: TRBJ1-5; D: -; size: -; V: TRBV7-2; CDR3: CASSARMGGQPQHF; DNA: TGTGCCAGCAGCGCCAGGATGGGAGGTCAGCCCCAGCATTTT
J: TRBJ2-1; D: TRBD2; size: -; V: TRBV19; CDR3: CASAVRGTSGTNSYNEQFF; DNA: TGTGCCAGTGCCGTCCGGGGGACTAGCGGGACCAACTCCTACAATGAGCAGTTCTTC
J: TRBJ2-1; D: -; size: -; V: TRBV28; CDR3: CASTPRLPNYNEQFF; DNA: TGTGCCAGCACCCCGCGGCTGCCTAACTACAATGAGCAGTTCTTC
J: TRBJ2-7; D: -; size: -; V: TRBV9; CDR3: CASSVAGSFREQYF; DNA: TGTGCCAGCAGCGTAGCAGGGTCCTTCCGGGAGCAGTACTTC
J: TRBJ2-7; D: -; size: -; V: TRBV30; CDR3: CAWSVHAGSYEQYF; DNA: TGTGCCTGGAGTGTACACGCGGGCTCCTACGAGCAGTACTTC
J: TRBJ2-7; D: TRBD1; size: -; V: TRBV9; CDR3: CASSERDRTYEQYF; DNA: TGTGCCAGCAGCGAGAGGGACAGAACCTACGAGCAGTACTTC
J: TRBJ2-2; D: -; size: few; V: TRBV5-1; CDR3: CASNFVSETGRLTGELFF; DNA: TGCGCCAGCAATTTCGTCTCAGAGACAGGTCGCTTGACCGGGGAGCTGTTTTTT
J: TRBJ2-7; D: -; size: -; V: TRBV6-1; CDR3: CASSEGFGWAYEQYF; DNA: TGTGCCAGCAGTGAAGGGTTCGGTTGGGCCTACGAGCAGTACTTC
J: TRBJ2-1; D: -; size: once; V: TRBV25-1; CDR3: CASRGMEGLSSYNEQFF; DNA: TGTGCCAGCAGAGGAATGGAGGGATTGAGCTCCTACAATGAGCAGTTCTTC
J: TRBJ2-7; D: TRBD2; size: -; V: TRBV9; CDR3: CASSVDRRAGEVPYEQYF; DNA: TGTGCCAGCAGCGTAGATAGGAGGGCGGGAGAGGTACCCTACGAGCAGTACTTC